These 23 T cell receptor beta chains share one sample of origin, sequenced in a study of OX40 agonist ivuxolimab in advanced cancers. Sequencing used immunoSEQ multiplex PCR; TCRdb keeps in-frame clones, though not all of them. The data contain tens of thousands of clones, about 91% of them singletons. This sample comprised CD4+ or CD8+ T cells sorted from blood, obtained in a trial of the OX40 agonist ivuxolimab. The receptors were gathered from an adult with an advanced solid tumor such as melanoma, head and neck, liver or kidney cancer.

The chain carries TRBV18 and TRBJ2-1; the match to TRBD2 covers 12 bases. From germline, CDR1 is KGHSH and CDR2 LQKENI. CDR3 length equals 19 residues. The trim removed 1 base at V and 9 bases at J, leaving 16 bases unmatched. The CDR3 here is CASSPREQGTSGRRAEQFF. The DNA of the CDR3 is TGTGCCAGCTCACCACGGGAACAGGGAACTAGCGGGAGGAGAGCTGAGCAGTTCTTC.

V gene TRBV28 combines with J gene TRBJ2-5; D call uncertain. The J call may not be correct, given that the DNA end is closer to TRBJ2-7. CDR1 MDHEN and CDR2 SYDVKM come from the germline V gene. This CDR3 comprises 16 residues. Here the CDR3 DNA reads TGTGCCAGCAGCTACGACGTGGCAGAAGGTTTGGACGAGCAGTACTTC. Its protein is CASSYDVAEGLDEQYF.

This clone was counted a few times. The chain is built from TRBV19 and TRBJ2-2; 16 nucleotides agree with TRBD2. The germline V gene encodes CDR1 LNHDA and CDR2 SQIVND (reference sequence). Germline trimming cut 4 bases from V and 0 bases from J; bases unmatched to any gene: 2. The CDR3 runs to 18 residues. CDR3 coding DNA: TGTGCCAGTAGTACAGGGACTAGCGGGAGGGCGAACACCGGGGAGCTGTTTTTT. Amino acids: CASSTGTSGRANTGELFF.

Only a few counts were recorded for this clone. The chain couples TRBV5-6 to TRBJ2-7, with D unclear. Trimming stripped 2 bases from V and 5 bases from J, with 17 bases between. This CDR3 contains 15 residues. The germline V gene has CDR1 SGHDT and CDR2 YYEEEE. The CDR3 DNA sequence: TGTGCCAGCAGCTTCCAAACACGGATCACGCACGAGCAGTACTTC. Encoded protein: CASSFQTRITHEQYF.

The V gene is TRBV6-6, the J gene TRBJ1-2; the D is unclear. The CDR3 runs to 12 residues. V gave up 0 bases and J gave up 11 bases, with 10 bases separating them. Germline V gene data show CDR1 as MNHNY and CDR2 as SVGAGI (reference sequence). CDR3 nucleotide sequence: TGTGCCAGCAGTTACTCTTACGGAGGGTACACCTTC. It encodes CASSYSYGGYTF.

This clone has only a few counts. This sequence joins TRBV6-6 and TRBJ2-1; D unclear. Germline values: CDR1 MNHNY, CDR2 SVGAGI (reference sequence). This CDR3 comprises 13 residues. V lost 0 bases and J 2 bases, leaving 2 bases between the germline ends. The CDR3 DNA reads TGTGCCAGCAGTTACTCGCCCTACAATGAGCAGTTCTTC. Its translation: CASSYSPYNEQFF.

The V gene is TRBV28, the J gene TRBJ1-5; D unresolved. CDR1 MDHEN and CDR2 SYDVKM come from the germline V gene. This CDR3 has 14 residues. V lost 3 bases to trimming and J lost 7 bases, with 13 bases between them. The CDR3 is CASSLPEPRQPQHF. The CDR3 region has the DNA TGTGCCAGCAGTTTGCCCGAACCGAGGCAGCCCCAGCATTTT.

The CDR3 DNA follows: TGTGCCAGCTCACCTTCGCGGGGGGAGTATAATTCACCCCTCCACTTT. The encoded protein is CASSPSRGEYNSPLHF. The rearrangement joins TRBV18 to TRBJ1-6; possibly TRBD1 for D (5 bases). Per germline, CDR1 KGHSH and CDR2 LQKENI. CDR3 length equals 16 residues. Trimming took 3 bases from V and 4 from J, leaving 13 bases between them.

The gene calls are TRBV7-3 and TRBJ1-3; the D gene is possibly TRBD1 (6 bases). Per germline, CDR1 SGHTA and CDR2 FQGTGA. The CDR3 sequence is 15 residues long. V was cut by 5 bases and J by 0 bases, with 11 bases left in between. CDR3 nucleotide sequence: TGTGCCAGCAGCCCCAACAGGGACTCTGGAAACACCATATATTTT. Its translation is CASSPNRDSGNTIYF.

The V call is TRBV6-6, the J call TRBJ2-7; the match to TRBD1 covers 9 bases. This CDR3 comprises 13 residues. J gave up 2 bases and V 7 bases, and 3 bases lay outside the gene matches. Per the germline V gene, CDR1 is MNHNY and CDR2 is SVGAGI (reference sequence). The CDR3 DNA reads TGTGCCAGCACTCGGGACAGGGCCTACGAGCAGTACTTC. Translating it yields CASTRDRAYEQYF.

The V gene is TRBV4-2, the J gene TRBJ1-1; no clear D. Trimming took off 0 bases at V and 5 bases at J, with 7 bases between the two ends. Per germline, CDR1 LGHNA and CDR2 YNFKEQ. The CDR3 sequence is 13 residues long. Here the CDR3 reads CASSQDTGTEAFF. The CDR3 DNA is TGTGCCAGCAGCCAAGATACCGGGACTGAAGCTTTCTTT.

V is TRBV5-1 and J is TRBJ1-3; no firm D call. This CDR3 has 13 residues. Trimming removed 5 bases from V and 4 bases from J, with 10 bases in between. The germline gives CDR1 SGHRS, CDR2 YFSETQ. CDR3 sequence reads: CASSPYEGNTIYF. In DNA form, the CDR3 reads TGCGCCAGCAGTCCGTACGAGGGAAACACCATATATTTT.

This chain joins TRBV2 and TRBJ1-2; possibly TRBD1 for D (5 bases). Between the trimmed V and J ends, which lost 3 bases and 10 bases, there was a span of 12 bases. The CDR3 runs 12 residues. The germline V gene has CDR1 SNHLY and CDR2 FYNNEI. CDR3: CASSDLTVAYTF. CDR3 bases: TGTGCCAGCAGTGATTTGACAGTGGCCTACACCTTC. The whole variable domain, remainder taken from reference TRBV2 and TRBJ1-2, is EPEVTQTPSHQVTQMGQEVILRCVPISNHLYFYWYRQILGQKVEFLVSFYNNEISEKSEIFDDQFSVERPDGSNFTLKIRSTKLEDSAMYFCASSDLTVAYTFGSGTRLTVV.

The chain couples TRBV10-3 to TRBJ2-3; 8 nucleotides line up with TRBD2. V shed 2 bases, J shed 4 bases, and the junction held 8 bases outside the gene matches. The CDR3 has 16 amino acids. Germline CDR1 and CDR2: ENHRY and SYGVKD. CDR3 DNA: TGTGCCATCAGTGAGCCAGCGGGAGCAGTTCCAGATACGCAGTATTTT. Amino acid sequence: CAISEPAGAVPDTQYF.

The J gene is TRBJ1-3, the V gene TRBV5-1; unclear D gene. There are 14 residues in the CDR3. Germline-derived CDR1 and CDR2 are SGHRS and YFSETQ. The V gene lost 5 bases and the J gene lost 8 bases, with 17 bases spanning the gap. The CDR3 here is CASSSFSRVDTIYF. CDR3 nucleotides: TGCGCCAGCAGTTCCTTTTCGCGCGTGGACACCATATATTTT.

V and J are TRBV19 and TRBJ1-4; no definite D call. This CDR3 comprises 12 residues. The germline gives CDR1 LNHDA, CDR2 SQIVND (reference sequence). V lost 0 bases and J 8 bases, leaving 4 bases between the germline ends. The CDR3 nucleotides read TGTGCCAGTAGTATAGAAACCGAAAAACTGTTTTTT. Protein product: CASSIETEKLFF.

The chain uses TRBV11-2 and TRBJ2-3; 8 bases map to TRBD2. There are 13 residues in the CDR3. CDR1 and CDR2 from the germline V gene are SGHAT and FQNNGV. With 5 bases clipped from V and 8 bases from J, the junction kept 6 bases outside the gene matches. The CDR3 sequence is CASSRTGLATQYF. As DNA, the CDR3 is TGTGCCAGCAGCCGCACTGGACTAGCTACGCAGTATTTT.

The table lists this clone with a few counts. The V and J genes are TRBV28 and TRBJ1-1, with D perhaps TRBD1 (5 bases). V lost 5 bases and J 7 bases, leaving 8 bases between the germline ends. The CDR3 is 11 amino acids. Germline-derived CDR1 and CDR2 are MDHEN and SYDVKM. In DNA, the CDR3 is TGTGCCAGCAGTCAGGGTGGTGAAGCTTTCTTT. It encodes CASSQGGEAFF.

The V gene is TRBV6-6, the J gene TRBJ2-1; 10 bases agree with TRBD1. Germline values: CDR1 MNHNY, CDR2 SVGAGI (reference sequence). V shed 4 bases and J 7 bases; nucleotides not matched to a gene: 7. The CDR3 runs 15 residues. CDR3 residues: CASSSGQGSQNEQFF. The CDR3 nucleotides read TGTGCCAGCAGTTCGGGACAGGGGTCACAGAATGAGCAGTTCTTC.

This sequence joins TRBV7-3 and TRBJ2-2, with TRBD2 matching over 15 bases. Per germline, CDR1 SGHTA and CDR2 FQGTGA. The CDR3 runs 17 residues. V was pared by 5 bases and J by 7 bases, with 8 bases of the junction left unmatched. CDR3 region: CASSPGTSGRWIGELFF. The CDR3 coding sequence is TGTGCCAGCAGCCCCGGGACTAGCGGGAGGTGGATCGGGGAGCTGTTTTTT.

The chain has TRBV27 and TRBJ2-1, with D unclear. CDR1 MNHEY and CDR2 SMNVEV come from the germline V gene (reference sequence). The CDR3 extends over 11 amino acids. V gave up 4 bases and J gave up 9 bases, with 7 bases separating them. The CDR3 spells CASSSSFEQFF. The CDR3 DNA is TGTGCCAGCAGTTCTAGTTTTGAGCAGTTCTTC.

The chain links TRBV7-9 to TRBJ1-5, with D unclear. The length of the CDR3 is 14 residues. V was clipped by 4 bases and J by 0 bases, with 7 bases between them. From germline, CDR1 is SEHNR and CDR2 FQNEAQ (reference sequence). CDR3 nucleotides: TGTGCCAGCAGCTCGACACATAGCAATCAGCCCCAGCATTTT. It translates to CASSSTHSNQPQHF.

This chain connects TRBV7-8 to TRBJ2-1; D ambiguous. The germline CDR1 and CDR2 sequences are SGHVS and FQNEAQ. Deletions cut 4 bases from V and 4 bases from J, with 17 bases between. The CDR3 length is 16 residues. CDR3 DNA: TGTGCCAGCAGCTCGCTCCAACCGGCTAGATACAATGAGCAGTTCTTC. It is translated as CASSSLQPARYNEQFF.